This T cell receptor (beta chain) was identified during a study of blood T cell repertoires in COVID-19. The assay was immunoSEQ multiplex PCR, and TCRdb's table has in-frame clones only and misses some. The sample yields approximately 200,000 clones, 81% seen once. The CDR3 covers 12 residues. V lost 10 bases, J lost 5 bases, and 7 bases stayed unmatched. Looked up from germline, CDR1 is MNHNY and CDR2 is SVGAGI (reference sequence). The material sequenced was peripheral blood. The genes are TRBV6-6 and TRBJ1-1; TRBD1 aligns across 7 bases. This sequence originates from an elderly woman with COVID-19, enrolled during active disease. The CDR3 region has the DNA TGTGCCACTAGACAGGGTGGGACTGAAGCTTTCTTT. This codes for CATRQGGTEAFF.